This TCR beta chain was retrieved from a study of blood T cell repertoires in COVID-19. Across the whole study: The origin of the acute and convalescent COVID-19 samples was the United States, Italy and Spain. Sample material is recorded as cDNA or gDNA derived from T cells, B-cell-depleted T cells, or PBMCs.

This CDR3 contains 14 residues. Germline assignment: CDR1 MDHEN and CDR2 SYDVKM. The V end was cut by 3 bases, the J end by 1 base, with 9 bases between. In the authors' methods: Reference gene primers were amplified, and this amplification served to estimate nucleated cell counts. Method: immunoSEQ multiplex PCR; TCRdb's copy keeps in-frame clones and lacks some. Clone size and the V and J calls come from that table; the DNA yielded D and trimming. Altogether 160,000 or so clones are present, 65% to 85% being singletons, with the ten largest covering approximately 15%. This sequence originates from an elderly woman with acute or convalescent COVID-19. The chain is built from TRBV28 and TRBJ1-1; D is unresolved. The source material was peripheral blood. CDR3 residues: CASSLRTENTEAFF. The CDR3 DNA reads TGTGCCAGCAGTTTGCGCACAGAGAACACTGAAGCTTTCTTT.